This T cell receptor (beta chain) emerged from a study of blood T cell repertoires in COVID-19. Whole-study context: Italy, Spain and the United States were the sources of the convalescent and acute COVID-19 samples. PBMCs, B-cell-depleted T cells, or T cells were the source of the cDNA or gDNA that made up the material.

The CDR3 has 16 residues. The germline V gene encodes CDR1 MRHNA and CDR2 SNTAGT. Trimming took off 4 bases at V and 6 bases at J, with 19 bases between the two ends. As processed by the authors: How many nucleated cells were present was estimated from reference gene primer amplification. Here immunoSEQ multiplex PCR was the method, and the copy in TCRdb shows in-frame clones only, minus some. V, J and clone size are those of that table, while D and trimming were read from the DNA. The sample holds around 250,000 clones, more than 70% seen once. The rearrangement uses TRBV6-4 and TRBJ1-5, with D possibly TRBD1 on 6 matching bases. The specimen sequenced was peripheral blood. This TCR was sampled from an elderly man with acute or convalescent COVID-19. CDR3: CASSGRDMVGGQPQHF. For the CDR3, the DNA is TGTGCCAGCAGTGGCCGGGACATGGTCGGCGGTCAGCCCCAGCATTTT.